This T cell receptor (beta chain) was retrieved from a study of blood T cell repertoires in COVID-19. Libraries were prepared by immunoSEQ multiplex PCR; TCRdb keeps only in-frame clonotypes and omits some of them. Here the sample spans around 300,000 clones, around 84% being singletons. V lost 0 bases and J 0 bases, leaving 10 bases between the germline ends. Germline V gene sequence: CDR1 SGDLS, CDR2 YYNGEE. The CDR3 has 16 residues. The chain combines TRBV9 with TRBJ2-1; D unresolved. The sample comprised PBMCs or T cells enriched from blood (not recorded which). The TCR sequence derives from a woman aged 45-60 years who had recovered from COVID-19. The CDR3 sequence is CASSVEARGSYNEQFF. For the CDR3, the DNA is TGTGCCAGCAGCGTAGAGGCGAGAGGCTCCTACAATGAGCAGTTCTTC.